This T cell receptor (beta chain) was profiled in a study of blood T cells in healthy people across ages. Regarding the study as a whole: Measured against age, TCR beta diversity per million T cells decreased in a roughly linear manner. There were more naive CD4+ cells and higher diversity in long-lived donors than in aged donors.

Around 9.5 milliliters of peripheral blood were drawn from each donor. PCR was performed a second time for about 7 to 11 cycles using a sample-barcoded 5' primer and a J-beta primer mix. All cDNA molecules were each tagged by a template-switch adaptor with 12 random nucleotides. TCRdb processed the 5' RACE reads anew with MiXCR; each CDR3 protein has one entry. This sample has just over 800,000 distinct CDR3 sequences, with 60% to 80% found just once. The CDR3 runs to 15 residues. The germline gives CDR1 SNHLY, CDR2 FYNNEI. The V gene end was trimmed by 3 bases and the J gene end by 3 bases; junction bases not matched to a gene: 4. Points on this clonotype: Its antigen is unidentified.

This TCR derives from a man between 25 and 39 years old in good health. Sequenced sample: blood. The chain recombines TRBV2 with TRBJ2-1, with 8 bases fitting TRBD2. CDR3 in amino acids: CASSEEAGVYNEQFF. The CDR3 DNA follows: TGTGCCAGCAGTGAGGAAGCGGGGGTCTACAATGAGCAGTTCTTC.